This T cell receptor beta chain originates from a study of shared clonotypes between healthy human individuals. This clone was recorded once. Clones were read by immunoSEQ multiplex PCR, and TCRdb kept only the in-frame ones, dropping some. The sample has about 1.5 million clones, more than 95% seen once. The sample was naive CD4+ T cells sorted from blood. Subset denoted: CD45RA+ positively selected. This TCR was sampled from a man aged 30-40 years in good health.

This CDR3 reads CASSPPQGQGAQPQHF. The CDR3 region has the DNA TGTGCCAGCAGCCCCCCCCAAGGACAGGGGGCCCAGCCCCAGCATTTT. This chain links TRBV6-6 with TRBJ1-5, with TRBD1 matching over 11 bases. This CDR3 is 16 amino acids long. Trimming at V came to 6 bases and at J to 7 bases, leaving 11 bases not matched to a gene. Germline V gene data show CDR1 as MNHNY and CDR2 as SVGAGI (reference sequence).